The 17 T cell receptor beta chains below come from one sample, sequenced in a study of blood T cell repertoires in COVID-19 (TCRdb year 2020). The library came from the immunoSEQ multiplex PCR assay. TCRdb limited this immuneACCESS table to in-frame rearrangements with V and J called. A share of clones is missing; checked studies link under half to unresolved V genes, and the rest is unexplained. The sample table lists roughly 100,000 clones, 75% to 90% of them with a count of one. 15% of the sample lies in the top ten. Sequencing input: peripheral blood. Receptors were obtained from a man over 45 with acute or convalescent COVID-19.

The gene calls are TRBV29-1 and TRBJ1-2; 10 bases are a match to TRBD1. CDR3 length: 14 residues. The ends lost 6 bases at V and 3 bases at J; junction bases unmatched: 7. Germline V CDR1 and CDR2: SQVTM, ANQGSEA. The CDR3 DNA follows: TGCAGCGTCCTTAAGACAGGGGGCGACTATGGCTACACCTTC. Amino acid sequence: CSVLKTGGDYGYTF.

Concerning this clone: In the same sample, other DNA sequences code for this CDR3. The chain combines TRBV18 with TRBJ2-2; no firm D call. The CDR3 is made up of 14 amino acids. The V and J ends lost 3 bases and 1 base respectively, with 6 bases between them. Germline CDR1 KGHSH, CDR2 LQKENI. The CDR3 reads CASSPSGNTGELFF. CDR3 DNA: TGTGCCAGCTCACCCTCAGGGAACACCGGGGAGCTGTTTTTT.

This chain joins TRBV6-1 and TRBJ2-3; D gene ambiguous. Germline V lookup: CDR1 MNHNS, CDR2 SASEGT. Trimming removed 2 bases from V and 13 bases from J, with 19 bases in between. The CDR3 runs 14 residues. The CDR3 loop is CASSESGDITQKYF. In nucleotides, the CDR3 is TGTGCCAGCAGTGAATCCGGTGACATCACTCAGAAGTATTTT.

V usage is TRBV19 and J usage is TRBJ2-5; the match to TRBD2 covers 7 bases. The CDR3 totals 15 residues. The V gene's germline CDR1 is LNHDA and CDR2 SQIVND (reference sequence). With V trimmed by 3 bases and J by 5 bases, 9 bases remained unmatched. The CDR3 DNA sequence: TGTGCCAGTAGTATTTCCACGGGAGGAGGGGAGACCCAGTACTTC. Amino acid sequence: CASSISTGGGETQYF.

This chain uses TRBV7-2 with TRBJ1-6, with D unclear. The CDR3 has 16 residues. V was cut by 3 bases and J by 0 bases, with 9 bases left in between. Germline values: CDR1 SGHTA, CDR2 FQGNSA. DNA for the CDR3: TGTGCCAGCAGCTTGAGTTTGAGCTCCTATAATTCACCCCTCCACTTT. Amino acids: CASSLSLSSYNSPLHF.

CDR3 nucleotides: TGTGCCAGCAGCGGGGGACTAGCGGGAGAGGTCTCCTACAATGAGCAGTTCTTC. This translates into CASSGGLAGEVSYNEQFF. The V gene is TRBV7-8, the J gene TRBJ2-1; 14 bases map to TRBD2. CDR1 and CDR2 from the germline V gene are SGHVS and FQNEAQ. The CDR3 runs 18 residues. V shed 5 bases, J shed 0 bases, and the junction held 6 bases outside the gene matches.

This rearrangement joins TRBV11-3 to TRBJ1-3; maybe TRBD1 (5 bases). Germline loops: CDR1 SGHNT, CDR2 YENEEA. V shed 2 bases and J shed 7 bases, with 9 bases lying between them. The CDR3 consists of 13 residues. Here the CDR3 DNA reads TGTGCCAGCAGCTTATCCTCAGGGAACACCATATATTTT. This translates into CASSLSSGNTIYF. The full variable domain, with the rest looked up from reference TRBV11-3 and TRBJ1-3, is EAGVVQSPRYKIIEKKQPVAFWCNPISGHNTLYWYLQNLGQGPELLIRYENEEAVDDSQLPKDRFSAERLKGVDSTLKIQPAELGDSAVYLCASSLSSGNTIYFGEGSWLTVV.

This clone appeared many times. The rearrangement uses TRBV6-4 and TRBJ1-5, with D perhaps TRBD1 (6 bases). Trimming pared 4 bases from V and 3 bases from J, leaving 10 bases between. The CDR3 is 14 amino acids. CDR1 MRHNA and CDR2 SNTAGT come from the germline V gene. The CDR3 DNA sequence: TGTGCCAGCAGTGCAGGGGCAGACAATCAGCCCCAGCATTTT. Protein: CASSAGADNQPQHF.

The V and J genes are TRBV11-2 and TRBJ2-1; the D is unclear. This CDR3 contains 13 residues. V lost 1 base to trimming and J lost 5 bases, with 6 bases between them. Germline V gene lookup returns CDR1 SGHAT and CDR2 FQNNGV. CDR3 sequence: CASSLATNNEQFF. The DNA of the CDR3 is TGTGCCAGCAGCTTAGCCACTAACAATGAGCAGTTCTTC.

V is TRBV6-5 and J is TRBJ1-1; no reliable D call. Germline V lookup: CDR1 MNHEY, CDR2 SVGAGI. This CDR3 is built from 15 residues. V shed 0 bases and J shed 1 base, with 9 bases lying between them. CDR3 region: CASSYSSRANTEAFF. The CDR3 DNA sequence: TGTGCCAGCAGTTACTCATCACGAGCGAACACTGAAGCTTTCTTT.

The chain uses TRBV13 and TRBJ1-1; D gene uncertain. Trimming cost V 5 bases and J 2 bases, with 9 bases left between them. The CDR3 length is 13 residues. Germline loops: CDR1 PRHDT, CDR2 FYEKMQ (reference sequence). CDR3 residues: CASSPFPNTEAFF. CDR3 nucleotide sequence: TGTGCCAGCAGCCCCTTCCCTAACACTGAAGCTTTCTTT.

The rearrangement uses TRBV5-6 and TRBJ2-3; 14 nucleotides line up with TRBD2. V shed 0 bases, J shed 6 bases, and the junction held 6 bases outside the gene matches. Germline V gene data show CDR1 as SGHDT and CDR2 as YYEEEE. CDR3 size: 17 residues. In DNA form, the CDR3 reads TGTGCCAGCAGCTTGGCTGGGACTAGCGGGAGTGGGGATACGCAGTATTTT. This gives the protein CASSLAGTSGSGDTQYF.

The gene calls are TRBV5-4 and TRBJ2-5; D uncertain. This CDR3 spans 11 amino acids. In germline, CDR1 is SGHNT, CDR2 YYREEE (reference sequence). V lost 3 bases and J lost 5, with 5 bases in between. The CDR3 nucleotides are TGTGCCAGCAGCTCACAGGAGACCCAGTACTTC. This sequence encodes CASSSQETQYF.

This clone was observed a handful of times. V and J are TRBV3-1 (or the pseudogene TRBV3-2) and TRBJ2-2; 12 bases line up with TRBD2. Germline CDR1 reads LGHDT; CDR2 reads YNNKEL (reference sequence). The ends lost 6 bases at V and 7 bases at J; junction bases unmatched: 9. The CDR3 covers 16 residues. CDR3 DNA sequence: TGTGCCAGCAGACCGTGGACTAGCGGGAAGGTCGGGGAGCTGTTTTTT. Its protein product is CASRPWTSGKVGELFF.

Concerning this clone: Other nucleotide sequences in the sample specify the same CDR3. The chain's CDR3 is CASSYRGGEKLFF. DNA for the CDR3: TGCGCCAGCAGTTACAGGGGAGGTGAAAAACTGTTTTTT. The V and J genes are TRBV5-1 and TRBJ1-4, with TRBD1 matching 7 bases. V lost 5 bases, J lost 7 bases, and 5 bases stayed unmatched. The CDR3 has 13 amino acids. In germline, CDR1 is SGHRS, CDR2 YFSETQ.

V is TRBV20-1 and J is TRBJ2-1; 9 bases line up with TRBD2. The CDR3 spans 11 residues. Germline CDR1 reads DFQATT; CDR2 reads SNEGSKA (reference sequence). Unmatched junction bases numbered 4, after V lost 4 bases and J lost 12 bases. The CDR3 region has the DNA TGCAGTGCTACTAGCGGGATTGTGCAGTTCTTC. Translated: CSATSGIVQFF.

This clone turned up a few times. Additional DNA sequences in this sample encode the identical CDR3. This chain connects TRBV18 to TRBJ2-7; D perhaps matches TRBD1 (5 bases). There are 12 residues in the CDR3. V was trimmed by 2 bases and J by 3 bases, leaving 5 bases between them. Germline assignment: CDR1 KGHSH and CDR2 LQKENI. The CDR3 nucleotides read TGTGCCAGCTCACCAGACAGCTACGAGCAGTACTTC. Protein sequence: CASSPDSYEQYF.